This TCR beta chain was captured in a study of Graves' ophthalmopathy and Graves' hyperthyroidism. Overall study results and limits: Detection in blood was also observed for most expanded thyroid clonotypes above 0.001 frequency.

This CDR3 region has 17 residues. The germline CDR1 and CDR2 sequences are SEHNR and FQNEAQ (reference sequence). J gave up 5 bases and V 5 bases, and 14 bases lay outside the gene matches. Amplifying from RNA transcripts, the study obtained TCR beta CDR3 regions. First-round RT-PCR relied on HTBI primers, and a second-round multiplex PCR came next. From the multiplex PCR reads, TCRdb called clonotypes with MiXCR, one entry per CDR3 protein. The profile covers around 670,000 distinct CDR3 sequences, with 40% appearing a single time and 35% to 55% taken by the ten largest. As concerns this clonotype: What it binds is not known.

Excluded: other autoimmune disease, uncontrolled infection, pregnancy or lactation. Clinical symptoms, serum thyroxine, TRAb, thyroid ultrasound and orbital computed tomography formed the basis of diagnosis. The authors isolated PBMCs from around 10 ml of fresh peripheral blood. This clonotype was obtained from an adult man with Graves' ophthalmopathy. Sequenced: peripheral blood. The V gene is TRBV7-9, the J gene TRBJ2-2, with 7 bases aligning to TRBD1. Here the CDR3 DNA reads TGTGCCAGCAGCCAAAGGGCCCTCCCCAGGGGGACCGGGGAGCTGTTTTTT. Protein: CASSQRALPRGTGELFF.